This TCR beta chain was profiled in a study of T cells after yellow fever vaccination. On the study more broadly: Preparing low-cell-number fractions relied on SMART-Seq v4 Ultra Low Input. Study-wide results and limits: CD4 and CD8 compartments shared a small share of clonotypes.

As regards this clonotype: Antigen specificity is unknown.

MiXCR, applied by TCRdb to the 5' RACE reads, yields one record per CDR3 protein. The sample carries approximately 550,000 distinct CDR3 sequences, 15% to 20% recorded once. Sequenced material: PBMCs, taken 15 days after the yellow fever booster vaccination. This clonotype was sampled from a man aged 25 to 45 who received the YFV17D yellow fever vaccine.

CDR3 nucleotide sequence: TGTGCCAGCAGCCCCCCGGGACAGAGAAGTCAGCCCCAGCATTTT. It encodes CASSPPGQRSQPQHF. The chain employs TRBV7-8 and TRBJ1-5, with 7 bases identical to TRBD1. CDR3 length: 15 residues. V dropped 5 bases and J dropped 6; count of bases not matched to a gene: 10. CDR1 and CDR2 from the germline V gene are SGHVS and FQNEAQ.